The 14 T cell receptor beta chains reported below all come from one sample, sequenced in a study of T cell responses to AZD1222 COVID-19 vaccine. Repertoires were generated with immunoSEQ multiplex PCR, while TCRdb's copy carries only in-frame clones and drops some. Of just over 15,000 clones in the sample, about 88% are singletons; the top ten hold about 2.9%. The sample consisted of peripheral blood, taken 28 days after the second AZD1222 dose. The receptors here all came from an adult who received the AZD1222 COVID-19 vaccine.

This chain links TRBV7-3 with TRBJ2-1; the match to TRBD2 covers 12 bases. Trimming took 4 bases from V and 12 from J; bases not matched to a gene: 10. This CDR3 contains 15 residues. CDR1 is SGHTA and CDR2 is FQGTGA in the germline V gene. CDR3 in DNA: TGTGCCAGCAGCTCAGGACTAGCGGGACCGGCGTCGCAGTTCTTC. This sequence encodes CASSSGLAGPASQFF.

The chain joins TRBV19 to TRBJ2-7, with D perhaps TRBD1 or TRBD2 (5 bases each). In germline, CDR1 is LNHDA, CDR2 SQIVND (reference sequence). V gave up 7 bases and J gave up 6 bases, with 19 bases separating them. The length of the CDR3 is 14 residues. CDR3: CASTRSGPMGEQYF. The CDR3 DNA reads TGTGCCAGTACCCGTTCGGGACCTATGGGCGAGCAGTACTTC.

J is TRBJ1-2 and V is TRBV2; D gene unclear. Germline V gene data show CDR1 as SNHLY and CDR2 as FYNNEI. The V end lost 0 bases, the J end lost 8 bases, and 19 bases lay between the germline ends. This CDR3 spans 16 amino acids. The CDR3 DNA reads TGTGCCAGCAGTGAAGCGCTTCAAGGTCTCCCGGGGGGCTACACCTTC. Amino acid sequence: CASSEALQGLPGGYTF. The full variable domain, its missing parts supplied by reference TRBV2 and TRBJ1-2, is EPEVTQTPSHQVTQMGQEVILRCVPISNHLYFYWYRQILGQKVEFLVSFYNNEISEKSEIFDDQFSVERPDGSNFTLKIRSTKLEDSAMYFCASSEALQGLPGGYTFGSGTRLTVV.

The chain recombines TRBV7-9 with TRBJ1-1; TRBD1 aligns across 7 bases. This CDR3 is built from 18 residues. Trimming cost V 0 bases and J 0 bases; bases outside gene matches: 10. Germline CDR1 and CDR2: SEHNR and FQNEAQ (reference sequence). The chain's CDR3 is CASSLAGWQGGLNTEAFF. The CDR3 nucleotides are TGTGCCAGCAGCTTAGCTGGTTGGCAGGGGGGATTGAACACTGAAGCTTTCTTT.

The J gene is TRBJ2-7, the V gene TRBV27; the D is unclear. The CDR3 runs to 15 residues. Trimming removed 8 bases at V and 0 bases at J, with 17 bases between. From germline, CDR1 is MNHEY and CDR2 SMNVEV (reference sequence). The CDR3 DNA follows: TGTGCCAGCTCCAAAGGCCGTTCGAGCTCCTACGAGCAGTACTTC. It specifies CASSKGRSSSYEQYF.

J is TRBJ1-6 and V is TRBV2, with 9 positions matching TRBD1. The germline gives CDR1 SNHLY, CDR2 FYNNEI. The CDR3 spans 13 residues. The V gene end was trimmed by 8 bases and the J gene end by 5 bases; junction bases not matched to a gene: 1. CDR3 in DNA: TGTGCCAGCGGACAGGGGAATAATTCACCCCTCCACTTT. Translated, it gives CASGQGNNSPLHF.

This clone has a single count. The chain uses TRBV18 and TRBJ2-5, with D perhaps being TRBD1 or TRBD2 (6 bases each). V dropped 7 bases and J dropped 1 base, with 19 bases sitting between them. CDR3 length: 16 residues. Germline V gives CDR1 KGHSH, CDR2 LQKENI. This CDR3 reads CASLDRLQTSQETQYF. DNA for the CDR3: TGTGCCAGCTTGGACAGACTCCAGACTAGCCAAGAGACCCAGTACTTC.

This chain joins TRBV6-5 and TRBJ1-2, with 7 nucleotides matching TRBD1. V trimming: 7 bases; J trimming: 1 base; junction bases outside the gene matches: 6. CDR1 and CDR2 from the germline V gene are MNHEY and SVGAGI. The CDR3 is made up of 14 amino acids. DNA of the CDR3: TGTGCCAGCACGGGGGACAGTGGTAACTATGGCTACACCTTC. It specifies CASTGDSGNYGYTF.

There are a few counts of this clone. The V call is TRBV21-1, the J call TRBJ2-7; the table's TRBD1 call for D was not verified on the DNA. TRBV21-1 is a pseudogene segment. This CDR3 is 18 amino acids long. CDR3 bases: TGTGCCAGCAGCGCCTACTTAGGACAAGCACCAAGCTCCTACGAGCAGTACTTC. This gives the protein CASSAYLGQAPSSYEQYF.

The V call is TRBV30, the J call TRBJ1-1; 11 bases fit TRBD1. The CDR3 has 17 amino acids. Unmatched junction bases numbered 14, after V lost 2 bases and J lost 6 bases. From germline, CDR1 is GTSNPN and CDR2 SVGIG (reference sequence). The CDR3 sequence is CAWSSPTGTGGLAEAFF. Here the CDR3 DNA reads TGTGCCTGGAGTTCCCCAACGGGGACAGGGGGTTTGGCTGAAGCTTTCTTT. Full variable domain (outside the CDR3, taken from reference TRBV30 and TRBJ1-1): SQTIHQWPATLVQPVGSPLSLECTVEGTSNPNLYWYRQAAGRGLQLLFYSVGIGQISSEVPQNLSASRPQDRQFILSSKKLLLSDSGFYLCAWSSPTGTGGLAEAFFGQGTRLTVV.

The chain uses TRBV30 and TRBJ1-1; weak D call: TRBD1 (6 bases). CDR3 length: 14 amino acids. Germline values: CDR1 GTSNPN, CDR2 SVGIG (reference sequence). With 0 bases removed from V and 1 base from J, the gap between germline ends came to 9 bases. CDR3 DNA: TGTGCCTGGAGTGTGGGCAGGGGGAACACTGAAGCTTTCTTT. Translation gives CAWSVGRGNTEAFF.

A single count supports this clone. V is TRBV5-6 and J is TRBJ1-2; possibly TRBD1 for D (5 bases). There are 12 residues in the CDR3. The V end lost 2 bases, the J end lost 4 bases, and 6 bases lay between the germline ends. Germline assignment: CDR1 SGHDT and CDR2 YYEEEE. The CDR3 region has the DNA TGTGCCAGCAGCTTTGACAGCTATGGCTACACCTTC. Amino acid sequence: CASSFDSYGYTF. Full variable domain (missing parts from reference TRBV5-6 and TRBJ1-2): DAGVTQSPTHLIKTRGQQVTLRCSPKSGHDTVSWYQQALGQGPQFIFQYYEEEERQRGNFPDRFSGHQFPNYSSELNVNALLLGDSALYLCASSFDSYGYTFGSGTRLTVV.

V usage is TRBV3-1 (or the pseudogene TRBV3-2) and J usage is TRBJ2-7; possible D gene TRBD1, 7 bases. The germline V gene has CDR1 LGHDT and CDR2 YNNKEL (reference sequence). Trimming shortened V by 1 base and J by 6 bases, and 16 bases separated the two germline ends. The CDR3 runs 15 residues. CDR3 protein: CASSQGRGPWVEQYF. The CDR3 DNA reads TGTGCCAGCAGCCAAGGGAGGGGGCCTTGGGTCGAGCAGTACTTC.

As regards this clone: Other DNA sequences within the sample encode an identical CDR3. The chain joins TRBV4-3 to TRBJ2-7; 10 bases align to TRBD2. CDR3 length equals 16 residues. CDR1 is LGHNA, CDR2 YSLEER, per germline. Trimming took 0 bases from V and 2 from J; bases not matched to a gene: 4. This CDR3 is CASSQDPSGGPYEQYF. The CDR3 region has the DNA TGCGCCAGCAGCCAAGATCCTAGCGGGGGCCCCTACGAGCAGTACTTC.